The T cell receptor (beta chain) under discussion was sequenced for a study of blood T cell repertoires in COVID-19. The overall study: The United States, Italy and Spain supplied acute and convalescent COVID-19 samples. T cells, B-cell-depleted T cells, or PBMCs supplied cDNA or gDNA.

Germline CDR1 LGHDT, CDR2 YNNKEL (reference sequence). Trimming removed 4 bases from V and 8 bases from J; junction bases left unmatched: 4. This CDR3 has 15 amino acids. How the authors handled the data: Scientists estimated how many nucleated cells there were by amplifying reference gene primers. Using immunoSEQ multiplex PCR, the repertoire was profiled, and TCRdb retains in-frame clones only, with some absent. V and J calls and clone size come straight from that table; D and trimming were deduced from the DNA. This sample carries under 200,000 clones, roughly 85% of them seen once, and the ten largest clones take 8% to 10%.

Source material: peripheral blood. The TCR originated in a man aged 60-69 years with acute or convalescent COVID-19. The chain links TRBV3-1 (or the pseudogene TRBV3-2) to TRBJ1-6; TRBD1 matches 11 bases. CDR3 nucleotides: TGTGCCAGCAGCCCTAGGACAGGGGGCTATTCACCCCTCCACTTT. This codes for CASSPRTGGYSPLHF.